These T cell receptor beta chains were read from a single sample in a study of shared clonotypes between healthy human individuals. The table came from immunoSEQ multiplex PCR; TCRdb's copy has only in-frame clones and leaves some out. Found here are roughly 590,000 clones, roughly 95% of them singletons; the top ten hold around 0.11%. Sequencing used naive CD8+ T cells sorted from blood. All receptors come from a woman in her thirties in good health. Both conserved end residues are part of each CDR3. D genes are given only for firm matches. Clone size is shown for a subset of rows, as once, few, many or a class of expanded clone.

v_gene,abundance,d_gene,j_gene,CDR3aa,CDR3nt
TRBV4-1,NA,NA,TRBJ1-1,CASSIRTSIEAFF,TGCGCCAGCAGTATACGGACATCGATTGAAGCTTTCTTT
TRBV6-5,NA,TRBD2,TRBJ2-1,CASSSGSYHNEQFF,TGTGCCAGCAGTAGCGGGAGCTACCACAATGAGCAGTTCTTC
TRBV2,NA,NA,TRBJ2-7,CASRRATAYEQYF,TGTGCCAGCAGACGGGCCACCGCCTACGAGCAGTACTTC
TRBV5-4,NA,NA,TRBJ1-4,CASSHGAAKTNEKLFF,TGTGCCAGCAGCCATGGAGCGGCGAAAACTAATGAAAAACTGTTTTTT
TRBV6-1,NA,NA,TRBJ2-5,CASSDWGRETQYF,TGTGCCAGCAGTGATTGGGGCAGAGAGACCCAGTACTTC
TRBV27,NA,NA,TRBJ2-3,CASSLSVGGLTDTQYF,TGTGCCAGCAGTTTATCGGTTGGTGGTTTGACAGATACGCAGTATTTT
TRBV10-1,NA,TRBD2,TRBJ2-7,CASSESTSGKASYEQYF,TGCGCCAGCAGTGAGTCCACTAGCGGGAAGGCCTCCTACGAGCAGTACTTC
TRBV7-8,NA,NA,TRBJ2-7,CASSLSRFQDEQYF,TGTGCCAGCAGCTTATCTAGATTTCAGGACGAGCAGTACTTC
TRBV5-4,once,NA,TRBJ2-5,CASRMYTGPTETQYF,TGTGCCAGCAGAATGTATACAGGGCCTACGGAGACCCAGTACTTC
TRBV19,NA,TRBD1,TRBJ2-1,CASRLRTGGEVDEQFF,TGTGCCAGTAGACTCCGGACAGGGGGTGAGGTGGATGAGCAGTTCTTC
TRBV4-1,few,NA,TRBJ2-1,CASSQTSRDSYNEQFF,TGCGCCAGCAGCCAAACCTCGAGAGACAGTTACAATGAGCAGTTCTTC
TRBV7-8,NA,TRBD1,TRBJ1-2,CASSRAPVPSGGTGGDNYGYTF,TGTGCCAGCAGCCGAGCCCCCGTCCCGTCGGGGGGTACAGGGGGCGATAACTATGGCTACACCTTC
TRBV27,once,NA,TRBJ2-7,CASNSRWPSSHEQYF,TGTGCCAGCAACTCTAGATGGCCCTCCTCCCACGAGCAGTACTTC
TRBV2,NA,TRBD2,TRBJ2-7,CASSRTSGSYEQYF,TGTGCCAGCAGCCGGACTAGCGGCTCCTACGAGCAGTACTTC
TRBV27,NA,TRBD1,TRBJ1-2,CASSSTGAFSGYTF,TGTGCCAGCAGTTCGACAGGGGCGTTTTCTGGCTACACCTTC
TRBV5-5,NA,NA,TRBJ1-2,CASSSPYSGTEHYGYTF,TGTGCCAGCAGCTCCCCTTATTCTGGGACTGAACACTATGGCTACACCTTC
TRBV7-2,NA,NA,TRBJ2-3,CASSLYPDTQYF,TGTGCCAGCAGCTTATATCCAGATACGCAGTATTTT
TRBV9,NA,TRBD2,TRBJ2-7,CASSEGLADSYEQYF,TGTGCCAGCAGCGAGGGACTAGCGGACTCCTACGAGCAGTACTTC
TRBV6-1,NA,TRBD1,TRBJ2-7,CASSEADRAYNEQYF,TGTGCCAGCAGTGAAGCGGACAGGGCATACAACGAGCAGTACTTC
TRBV5-1,NA,NA,TRBJ2-1,CASSYQEYNEQFF,TGCGCCAGCAGCTACCAGGAGTACAATGAGCAGTTCTTC
TRBV13,NA,NA,TRBJ2-5,CASSLLSQETQYF,TGTGCCAGCAGCTTGCTCAGCCAAGAGACCCAGTACTTC
TRBV11-3,once,TRBD2,TRBJ2-1,CASSTGLAGGPDEQFF,TGTGCCAGCAGCACGGGACTAGCGGGAGGGCCCGATGAGCAGTTCTTC
TRBV5-4,once,TRBD2,TRBJ2-7,CASSLVGGLAGGEYF,TGTGCCAGCAGCTTGGTAGGGGGACTAGCGGGAGGGGAGTACTTC
TRBV5-1,NA,TRBD2,TRBJ2-2,CASSPGTSGPYTGELFF,TGCGCCAGCAGCCCGGGGACTAGCGGGCCCTACACCGGGGAGCTGTTTTTT
TRBV7-9,NA,TRBD2,TRBJ2-5,CASSASGGGREQYF,TGTGCCAGCAGCGCTTCGGGCGGGGGAAGGGAGCAGTACTTC
TRBV5-1,NA,TRBD2,TRBJ2-7,CASRPTSGNTYEQYF,TGCGCCAGCAGACCCACTAGCGGTAACACCTACGAGCAGTACTTC
TRBV7-9,NA,NA,TRBJ2-7,CASSPKGASYEQYF,TGTGCCAGCAGCCCTAAAGGGGCCTCCTACGAGCAGTACTTC
TRBV11-1,once,NA,TRBJ2-5,CASNLPGETQYF,TGTGCCAGCAACCTACCCGGTGAGACCCAGTACTTC
TRBV9,few,TRBD1,TRBJ1-1,CASSGQGRAFF,TGTGCCAGCAGCGGACAGGGGAGAGCTTTCTTT
TRBV5-4,NA,TRBD1,TRBJ1-1,CASSLEGAGNTEAFF,TGTGCCAGCAGCTTGGAGGGGGCGGGAAACACTGAAGCTTTCTTT
TRBV2,NA,TRBD1,TRBJ1-3,CASSEGTGKGNTIYF,TGTGCCAGCAGTGAAGGGACAGGGAAGGGAAACACCATATATTTT
TRBV29-1,NA,NA,TRBJ2-7,CSGGTSYEQYF,TGCAGCGGAGGGACCTCCTACGAGCAGTACTTC
TRBV5-3,NA,TRBD2,TRBJ2-7,CARSLVWREGSYEQYF,TGTGCCAGAAGCTTAGTGTGGCGGGAGGGCTCCTACGAGCAGTACTTC
TRBV29-1,NA,TRBD1,TRBJ1-3,CSVDRGLGGNTIYF,TGCAGCGTCGACAGGGGATTAGGCGGAAACACCATATATTTT